What follows are 27 T cell receptor beta chains derived from one specimen sequenced in a study of blood T cell repertoires in COVID-19. Produced via immunoSEQ multiplex PCR; TCRdb's table is partial and in-frame only. The sample consists of hundreds of thousands of clones, about 85% of them appearing once. Sample: PBMCs or T cells enriched from blood (not recorded which). These receptors were obtained from a woman aged 55-75 years who had recovered from COVID-19.

V and J are TRBV25-1 and TRBJ1-2; D might be TRBD1 (6 bases). Trimming left V 3 bases short and J 4 bases short, with 12 bases between. The germline V gene encodes CDR1 MGHDK and CDR2 SYGVNS. The CDR3 has 14 residues. Here the CDR3 reads CASSESGTFYGYTF. CDR3 DNA sequence: TGTGCCAGCAGTGAGTCCGGGACATTCTATGGCTACACCTTC.

Notes on this clone: This sample includes further DNA sequences coding for the same CDR3. The chain carries TRBV7-2 and TRBJ2-5; no definite D call. The CDR3 totals 13 residues. Germline V lookup: CDR1 SGHTA, CDR2 FQGNSA. V lost 0 bases, J lost 2 bases, and 4 bases lay in between. Here the CDR3 DNA reads TGTGCCAGCAGCTTAGCCAGACAAGAGACCCAGTACTTC. It specifies CASSLARQETQYF.

This clone showed up just once. The CDR3 region has the DNA TGTGCCAGCAGCCCCCAGGGGCCAGATACGCAGTATTTT. Protein product: CASSPQGPDTQYF. This rearrangement joins TRBV28 to TRBJ2-3, with TRBD1 as a possible D gene (6 bases). With 6 bases removed from V and 4 bases from J, the gap between germline ends came to 11 bases. The CDR3 extends over 13 amino acids. CDR1 is MDHEN, CDR2 SYDVKM, per germline.

A single count supports this clone. The chain couples TRBV15 to TRBJ2-5; 8 bases map to TRBD1. The CDR3 loop spans 16 amino acids. Losses at the gene ends were 6 bases for V and 4 bases for J; bases not matched to a gene: 13. CDR1 LNHNV and CDR2 YYDKDF come from the germline V gene (reference sequence). The CDR3 DNA sequence: TGTGCCACCAGAATCGATGCAGGGGGCCGGCGAGAGACCCAGTACTTC. As protein: CATRIDAGGRRETQYF.

The chain recombines TRBV30 with TRBJ1-2; D not resolved. CDR1 is GTSNPN, CDR2 SVGIG, per germline (reference sequence). CDR3 length equals 12 residues. Trimming took off 3 bases at V and 0 bases at J, with 5 bases between the two ends. The DNA for the CDR3 is TGTGCCTGGAGCCCTTCTAACTATGGCTACACCTTC. This translates into CAWSPSNYGYTF.

CDR3 nucleotide sequence: TGTGCCAGTAGTAGTACAGGGATAGATGAAAAACTGTTTTTT. Its protein product is CASSSTGIDEKLFF. The chain is built from TRBV19 and TRBJ1-4, with D tentatively TRBD1 (6 bases). In germline, CDR1 is LNHDA, CDR2 SQIVND (reference sequence). The CDR3 has 14 residues. Deletions cut 4 bases from V and 6 bases from J, with 12 bases between.

The rearrangement joins TRBV4-2 to TRBJ2-3; 8 bases map to TRBD2. This CDR3 is 15 amino acids long. The germline V gene has CDR1 LGHNA and CDR2 YNFKEQ. V lost 4 bases and J lost 2; bases outside the gene matches: 5. The CDR3 protein is CASSPTSGLTDTQYF. The DNA for the CDR3 is TGTGCCAGCAGCCCCACTAGCGGCCTCACAGATACGCAGTATTTT.

This chain links TRBV4-1 with TRBJ2-7; perhaps TRBD2 as D (7 bases). The germline V gene has CDR1 MGHRA and CDR2 YSYEKL. This CDR3 comprises 15 residues. Between the trimmed V and J ends, which lost 1 base and 4 bases, there was a span of 14 bases. CDR3 amino acids: CASSQVLAGAYEQYF. CDR3 coding DNA: TGCGCCAGCAGCCAAGTCCTCGCGGGGGCTTACGAGCAGTACTTC.

The chain links TRBV10-3 to TRBJ2-7; D remains unclear. V was shortened by 2 bases and J by 7 bases, with 15 bases between the two germline ends. Germline values: CDR1 ENHRY, CDR2 SYGVKD. CDR3 length equals 14 residues. The CDR3 protein is CAISEIGQRGEQYF. The CDR3 DNA is TGTGCCATCAGTGAGATCGGTCAGCGTGGGGAGCAGTACTTC.

The chain is built from TRBV3-1 (or the pseudogene TRBV3-2) and TRBJ2-5; 9 bases match TRBD1. Germline lookup yields CDR1 LGHDT and CDR2 YNNKEL (reference sequence). V dropped 1 base and J dropped 4; count of bases not matched to a gene: 4. The CDR3 is made up of 15 amino acids. This CDR3 is CASSQGTGGIETQYF. Written as DNA, the CDR3 is TGTGCCAGCAGCCAAGGCACAGGGGGCATAGAGACCCAGTACTTC.

CDR3 loop: CASKGTASSPLHF. CDR3 DNA: TGTGCCAGCAAAGGGACAGCCTCTTCACCCCTCCACTTT. This rearrangement joins TRBV12-3 or TRBV12-4 to TRBJ1-6; 7 bases are shared with TRBD1. Trimming cost V 7 bases and J 9 bases; bases outside gene matches: 6. There are 13 residues in the CDR3.

The rearrangement uses TRBV5-8 and TRBJ2-5, with D possibly TRBD1 on 5 matching bases. Per the germline V gene, CDR1 is SGHTS and CDR2 is YDEGEE. Trimming stripped 4 bases from V and 4 bases from J, with 11 bases between. The CDR3 covers 13 residues. The CDR3 nucleotides read TGTGCCAGCAGCCCAAGGGGCGCAGAGACCCAGTACTTC. It specifies CASSPRGAETQYF.

This clone was recorded once. The chain carries TRBV4-2 and TRBJ1-6; possibly TRBD1 for D (6 bases). The germline CDR1 and CDR2 sequences are LGHNA and YNFKEQ. The CDR3 sequence is 13 residues long. V was shortened by 6 bases and J by 11 bases, with 14 bases between the two germline ends. DNA of the CDR3: TGTGCCAGCAGATTTACAGGGCAAGCACCCCTCCACTTT. Encoded protein: CASRFTGQAPLHF.

This sequence joins TRBV7-9 and TRBJ1-1; 8 bases match TRBD1. This CDR3 has 16 amino acids. Germline loops: CDR1 SEHNR, CDR2 FQNEAQ (reference sequence). J gave up 4 bases and V 3 bases, and 10 bases lay outside the gene matches. The CDR3 reads CASSFSHGTGRTEAFF. The CDR3 bases are TGTGCCAGCAGCTTCTCCCACGGGACAGGCCGCACTGAAGCTTTCTTT. The full variable domain, completed using reference TRBV7-9 and TRBJ1-1, is DTGVSQNPRHKITKRGQNVTFRCDPISEHNRLYWYRQTLGQGPEFLTYFQNEAQLEKSRLLSDRFSAERPKGSFSTLEIQRTEQGDSAMYLCASSFSHGTGRTEAFFGQGTRLTVV.

V usage is TRBV5-1 and J usage is TRBJ1-2; tentatively, D is TRBD1 (5 bases). This CDR3 region has 13 residues. The V end was cut by 2 bases, the J end by 7 bases, with 12 bases between. Germline CDR1 is SGHRS and CDR2 is YFSETQ. The CDR3 is CASSLDRYGGYTF. Written as DNA, the CDR3 is TGCGCCAGCAGCTTAGACAGATACGGTGGCTACACCTTC.

The rearrangement uses TRBV7-8 and TRBJ2-1; D perhaps matches TRBD1 (6 bases). Germline CDR1 and CDR2: SGHVS and FQNEAQ. V dropped 3 bases and J dropped 8 bases, with 11 bases sitting between them. The CDR3 sequence is 13 residues long. CDR3 DNA sequence: TGTGCCAGCAGCTTCCAAGGGGGTTATGAGCAGTTCTTC. Encoded protein: CASSFQGGYEQFF. The full variable domain, in which reference TRBV7-8 and TRBJ2-1 provide the parts outside the CDR3, is GAGVSQSPRYKVAKRGQDVALRCDPISGHVSLFWYQQALGQGPEFLTYFQNEAQLDKSGLPSDRFFAERPEGSVSTLKIQRTQQEDSAVYLCASSFQGGYEQFFGPGTRLTVL.

The J gene is TRBJ1-3, the V gene TRBV9; unclear D gene. With 0 bases removed from V and 2 bases from J, the gap between germline ends came to 9 bases. The germline CDR1 and CDR2 sequences are SGDLS and YYNGEE. This CDR3 has 15 amino acids. The CDR3 nucleotides are TGTGCCAGCAGCGTAGGCGGGAGTCCTGGAAACACCATATATTTT. Translation gives CASSVGGSPGNTIYF.

This chain uses TRBV5-1 with TRBJ2-3; 11 bases align to TRBD2. The V gene's germline CDR1 is SGHRS and CDR2 YFSETQ. The CDR3 extends over 17 amino acids. The trim removed 4 bases at V and 6 bases at J, leaving 13 bases unmatched. CDR3 coding DNA: TGCGCCAGCAGCCTGTCACTAGCGGGGGCGGCGGGTGATACGCAGTATTTT. This translates into CASSLSLAGAAGDTQYF. Variable domain in full (rest from reference TRBV5-1 and TRBJ2-3): KAGVTQTPRYLIKTRGQQVTLSCSPISGHRSVSWYQQTPGQGLQFLFEYFSETQRNKGNFPGRFSGRQFSNSRSEMNVSTLELGDSALYLCASSLSLAGAAGDTQYFGPGTRLTVL.

The chain joins TRBV2 to TRBJ2-1, with D possibly being TRBD1 (5 bases). Looked up from germline, CDR1 is SNHLY and CDR2 is FYNNEI. Trimming pared 3 bases from V and 4 bases from J, leaving 16 bases between. There are 16 residues in the CDR3. CDR3 residues: CASSDYKGIGYNEQFF. CDR3 nucleotide sequence: TGTGCCAGCAGTGATTATAAGGGGATTGGGTACAATGAGCAGTTCTTC. The full variable domain, completed using reference TRBV2 and TRBJ2-1, is EPEVTQTPSHQVTQMGQEVILRCVPISNHLYFYWYRQILGQKVEFLVSFYNNEISEKSEIFDDQFSVERPDGSNFTLKIRSTKLEDSAMYFCASSDYKGIGYNEQFFGPGTRLTVL.

This clone was recorded a few times. The CDR3 region has the DNA TGTGCCAGCACCCCTGGGGGGGGGTCTTCCTACAATGAGCAGTTCTTC. It specifies CASTPGGGSSYNEQFF. V and J are TRBV5-4 and TRBJ2-1, with 7 bases lining up with TRBD2. The CDR3 loop spans 16 amino acids. Trimming cost V 6 bases and J 1 base; bases outside gene matches: 10. The germline gives CDR1 SGHNT, CDR2 YYREEE (reference sequence).

The chain carries TRBV3-1 (or the pseudogene TRBV3-2) and TRBJ1-2; D perhaps matches TRBD1 (6 bases). This CDR3 comprises 18 residues. Germline lookup yields CDR1 LGHDT and CDR2 YNNKEL (reference sequence). The V and J ends lost 0 bases and 7 bases respectively, with 24 bases between them. CDR3 DNA sequence: TGTGCCAGCAGCCAAGATTGGTCTCACAGGGTAGGGAATTCTGGCTACACCTTC. This encodes CASSQDWSHRVGNSGYTF.

V and J are TRBV2 and TRBJ2-2; perhaps TRBD1 as D (5 bases). This CDR3 has 15 amino acids. With 4 bases removed from V and 1 base from J, the gap between germline ends came to 10 bases. Germline V gene sequence: CDR1 SNHLY, CDR2 FYNNEI. The CDR3: CASSVTQGNTGELFF. CDR3 coding DNA: TGTGCCAGCAGTGTAACGCAGGGGAACACCGGGGAGCTGTTTTTT.

The chain couples TRBV24-1 to TRBJ2-3; D not certain. Germline V lookup: CDR1 KGHDR, CDR2 SFDVKD. V gave up 0 bases and J gave up 5 bases, with 11 bases separating them. The CDR3 runs to 15 residues. Here the CDR3 reads CATSDLQVGRDTQYF. The DNA for the CDR3 is TGTGCCACCAGTGATTTGCAGGTGGGTCGAGATACGCAGTATTTT.

This clone has just one count. This CDR3 reads CASSPDRSSEQYV. As DNA, the CDR3 is TGTGCCAGCTCACCCGACAGGAGTAGCGAGCAGTACGTC. The chain combines TRBV18 with TRBJ2-7; TRBD1 is a possible D gene (6 bases). V lost 3 bases and J lost 6, with 12 bases in between. CDR1 and CDR2 (germline): KGHSH, LQKENI. The CDR3 is made up of 13 amino acids.

The rearrangement links TRBV5-1 to TRBJ2-4, with TRBD2 identical over 7 bases. The CDR3 length is 14 residues. Losses at the gene ends were 4 bases for V and 4 bases for J; bases not matched to a gene: 5. Germline V gene lookup returns CDR1 SGHRS and CDR2 YFSETQ. The CDR3 DNA follows: TGCGCCAGCAGCCTTGTGGGGGGGAAAAACATTCAGTACTTC. It specifies CASSLVGGKNIQYF. The full variable domain, rest sourced from reference TRBV5-1 and TRBJ2-4, is KAGVTQTPRYLIKTRGQQVTLSCSPISGHRSVSWYQQTPGQGLQFLFEYFSETQRNKGNFPGRFSGRQFSNSRSEMNVSTLELGDSALYLCASSLVGGKNIQYFGAGTRLSVL.

The chain links TRBV9 to TRBJ2-3; tentatively, D is TRBD1 (5 bases). Between the trimmed V and J ends, which lost 2 bases and 5 bases, there was a span of 18 bases. The CDR3 extends over 16 amino acids. The germline V gene encodes CDR1 SGDLS and CDR2 YYNGEE. DNA for the CDR3: TGTGCCAGCAGCGTCGGTTTGGGCACAGGAGAAGATACGCAGTATTTT. Translating it yields CASSVGLGTGEDTQYF.

This clone was seen more than once but under ten times. This sequence joins TRBV4-2 and TRBJ2-2; TRBD2 aligns across 12 bases. Germline V gene data show CDR1 as LGHNA and CDR2 as YNFKEQ. V shed 4 bases and J 4 bases; nucleotides not matched to a gene: 4. This CDR3 is 16 amino acids long. Written as DNA, the CDR3 is TGTGCCAGCAGCCCTAGCGGGGGGGCAGGCACCGGGGAGCTGTTTTTT. Its translation is CASSPSGGAGTGELFF.